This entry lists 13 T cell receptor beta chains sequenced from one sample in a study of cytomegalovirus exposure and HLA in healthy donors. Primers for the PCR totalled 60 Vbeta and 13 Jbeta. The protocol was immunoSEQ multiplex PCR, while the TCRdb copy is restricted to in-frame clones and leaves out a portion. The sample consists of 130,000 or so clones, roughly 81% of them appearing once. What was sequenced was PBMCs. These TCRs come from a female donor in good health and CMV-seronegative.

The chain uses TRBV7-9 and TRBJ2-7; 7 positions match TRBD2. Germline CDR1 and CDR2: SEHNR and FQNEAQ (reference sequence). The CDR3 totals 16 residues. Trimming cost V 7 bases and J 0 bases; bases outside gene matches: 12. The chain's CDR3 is CASTPVWGGASYEQYF. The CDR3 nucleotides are TGTGCCAGCACCCCAGTCTGGGGGGGAGCCTCCTACGAGCAGTACTTC.

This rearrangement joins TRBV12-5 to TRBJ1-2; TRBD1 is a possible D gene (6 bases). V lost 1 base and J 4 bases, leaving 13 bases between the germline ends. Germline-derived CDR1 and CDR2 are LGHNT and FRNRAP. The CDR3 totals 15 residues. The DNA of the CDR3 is TGTGCTAGTGGTTTGGGAGGAACAGGGACCTATGGCTACACCTTC. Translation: CASGLGGTGTYGYTF.

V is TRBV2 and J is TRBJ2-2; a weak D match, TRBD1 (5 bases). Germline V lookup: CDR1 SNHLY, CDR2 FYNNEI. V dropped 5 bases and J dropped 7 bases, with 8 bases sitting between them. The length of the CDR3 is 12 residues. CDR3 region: CASSWGSGELFF. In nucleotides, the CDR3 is TGTGCCAGCAGTTGGGGCAGCGGGGAGCTGTTTTTT.

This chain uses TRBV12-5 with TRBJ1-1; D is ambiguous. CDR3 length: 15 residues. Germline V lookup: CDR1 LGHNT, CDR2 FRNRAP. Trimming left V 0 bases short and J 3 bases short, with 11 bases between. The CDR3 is CASGLVPLVDTEAFF. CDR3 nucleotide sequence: TGTGCTAGTGGTTTGGTACCATTAGTTGACACTGAAGCTTTCTTT. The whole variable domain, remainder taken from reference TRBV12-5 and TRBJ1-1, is DARVTQTPRHKVTEMGQEVTMRCQPILGHNTVFWYRQTMMQGLELLAYFRNRAPLDDSGMPKDRFSAEMPDATLATLKIQPSEPRDSAVYFCASGLVPLVDTEAFFGQGTRLTVV.

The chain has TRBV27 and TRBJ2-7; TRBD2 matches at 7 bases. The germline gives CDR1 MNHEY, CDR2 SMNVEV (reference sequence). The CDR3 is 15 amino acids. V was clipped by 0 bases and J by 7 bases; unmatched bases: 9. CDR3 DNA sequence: TGTGCCAGCAGTTTATCCAGGACTAGTACTTGGGAGCAGTACTTC. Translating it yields CASSLSRTSTWEQYF.

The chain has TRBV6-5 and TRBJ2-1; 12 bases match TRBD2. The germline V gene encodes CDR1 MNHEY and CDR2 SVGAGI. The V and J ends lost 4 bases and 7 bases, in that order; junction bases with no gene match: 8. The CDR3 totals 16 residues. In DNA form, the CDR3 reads TGTGCCAGCAGTTCACCTAGCGGGAGGGATGCAAATGAGCAGTTCTTC. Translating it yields CASSSPSGRDANEQFF.

The CDR3 sequence: CAISPGTGDQETQYF. In DNA form, the CDR3 reads TGTGCCATCAGTCCCGGGACAGGGGACCAAGAGACCCAGTACTTC. The chain recombines TRBV10-3 with TRBJ2-5, with 10 bases identical to TRBD1. The trim removed 5 bases at V and 0 bases at J, leaving 3 bases unmatched. Germline CDR1 is ENHRY and CDR2 is SYGVKD. The CDR3 is 15 amino acids.

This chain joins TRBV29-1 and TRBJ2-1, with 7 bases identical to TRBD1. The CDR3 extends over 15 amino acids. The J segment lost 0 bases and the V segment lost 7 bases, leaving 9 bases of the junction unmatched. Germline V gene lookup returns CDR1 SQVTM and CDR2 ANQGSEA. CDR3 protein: CSGRRQGSSYNEQFF. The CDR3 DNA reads TGCAGCGGTCGTAGACAGGGTAGCTCCTACAATGAGCAGTTCTTC.

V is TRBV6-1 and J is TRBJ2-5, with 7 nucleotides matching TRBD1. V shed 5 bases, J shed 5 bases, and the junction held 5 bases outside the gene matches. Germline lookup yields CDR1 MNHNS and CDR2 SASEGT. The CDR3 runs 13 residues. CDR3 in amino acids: CASSRQGRETQYF. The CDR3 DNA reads TGTGCCAGCAGTCGACAGGGTCGTGAGACCCAGTACTTC.

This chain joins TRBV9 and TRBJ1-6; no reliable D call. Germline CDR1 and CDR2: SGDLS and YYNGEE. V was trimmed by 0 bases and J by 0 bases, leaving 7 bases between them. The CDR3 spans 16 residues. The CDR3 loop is CASSVGRSSYNSPLHF. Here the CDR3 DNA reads TGTGCCAGCAGCGTAGGTCGGAGCTCCTATAATTCACCCCTCCACTTT.

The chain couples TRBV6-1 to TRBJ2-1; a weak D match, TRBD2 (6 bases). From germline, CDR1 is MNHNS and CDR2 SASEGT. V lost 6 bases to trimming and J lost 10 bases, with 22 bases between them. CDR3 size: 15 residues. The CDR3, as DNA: TGTGCCAGCAGGCCCCTTGTAACGGGGGTCGGGGAGCAGTTCTTC. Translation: CASRPLVTGVGEQFF.

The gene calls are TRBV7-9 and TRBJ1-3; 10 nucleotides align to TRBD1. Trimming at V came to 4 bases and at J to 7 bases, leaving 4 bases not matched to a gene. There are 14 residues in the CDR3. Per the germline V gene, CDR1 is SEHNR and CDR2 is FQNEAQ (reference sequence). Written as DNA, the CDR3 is TGTGCCAGCAGCTCCCGGGACAGGGGCAACACCATATATTTT. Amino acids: CASSSRDRGNTIYF.

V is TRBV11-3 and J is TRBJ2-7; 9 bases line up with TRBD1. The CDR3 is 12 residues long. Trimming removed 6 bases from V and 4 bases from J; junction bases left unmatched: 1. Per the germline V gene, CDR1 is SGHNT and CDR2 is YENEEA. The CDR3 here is CASRDRGYEQYF. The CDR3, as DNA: TGTGCCAGCAGGGACAGGGGTTACGAGCAGTACTTC.